A selection of T cell receptor beta chains follows, all from one sample in a study of molecular identifiers for immune sequencing clone quantification. MiXCR, applied by TCRdb to the PCR reads, yields one record per CDR3 protein. The sample contains about 630,000 distinct CDR3 sequences, about 25% of which appear only once. Material for sequencing was naive CD8+ T cells from blood, with Jurkat cell RNA spiked in. These TCRs come from a human donor in good health. Some libraries in this study had Jurkat cell RNA spiked in. Each CDR3 is given with its conserved first and last residue. The D gene is left open where the match is weak. Size is stated for part of the rows, as once, few or many counts, or as a class when the clone is expanded.

D gene	V gene	clone size	CDR3 length	J gene	CDR3 DNA	CDR3 protein
TRBD1	TRBV7-6	many	15	TRBJ2-7	TGTGCCAGCAGCCCGACCGGGACAGGGTATGACGAGCAGTACTTC	CASSPTGTGYDEQYF
.	TRBV13	many	14	TRBJ2-7	TGTGCCAGCAGCCTCATCGACAGCTCCTACGAGCAGTACTTC	CASSLIDSSYEQYF
TRBD1	TRBV3-1	.	17	TRBJ2-2	TGTGCCAGCAGCCAAGTCTTGGGACAGGGTAGGCCCGGGGAGCTGTTTTTT	CASSQVLGQGRPGELFF
.	TRBV12-3/TRBV12-4	many	14	TRBJ1-5	TGTGCCAGCAGTTCTCGACCTAGCAATCAGCCCCAGCATTTT	CASSSRPSNQPQHF
.	TRBV30	.	13	TRBJ1-1	TGTGCCTGGAGTGTACTCACCGGGACTGACGCTTTCTTT	CAWSVLTGTDAFF
.	TRBV19	.	16	TRBJ1-1	TGTGCCAGTAGTGGGGGGACGTCGATGTTGGGCACTGAAGCTTTCTTT	CASSGGTSMLGTEAFF
.	TRBV7-8	.	16	TRBJ2-3	TGTGCCAGCAGCCTCGATGTTCAGGCGGCCACAGATACGCAGTATTTT	CASSLDVQAATDTQYF
TRBD1	TRBV5-6	many	16	TRBJ1-5	TGTGCCAGCAGCTTGGAGGCAGGGGGCTCTAATCAGCCCCAGCATTTT	CASSLEAGGSNQPQHF
.	TRBV19	.	15	TRBJ2-3	TGTGCCAGTAGTGCGCTAGGGGTTGGCACAGATACGCAGTATTTT	CASSALGVGTDTQYF
TRBD1	TRBV18	many	15	TRBJ2-5	TGTGCCAGCTCACCACGAGGGACAGCCCAAGAGACCCAGTACTTC	CASSPRGTAQETQYF
TRBD1	TRBV6-2/TRBV6-3	many	17	TRBJ1-1	TGTGCCAGCACTTTTGACAGGGAAAAACGATCGGACACTGAAGCTTTCTTT	CASTFDREKRSDTEAFF
TRBD1	TRBV4-1	few	18	TRBJ1-2	TGCGCCAGCAGCCAAGTGACCGGGACAGGGGGCTTTGGCTATGGCTACACCTTC	CASSQVTGTGGFGYGYTF
.	TRBV4-1	many	16	TRBJ1-2	TGCGCCAGCAGCCAAGATGAGACAGATTTTAACTATGGCTACACCTTC	CASSQDETDFNYGYTF
TRBD1	TRBV4-3	.	16	TRBJ2-1	TGCGCCAGCAGCCAAGATCACAGGGGCGTCGGGAATGAGCAGTTCTTC	CASSQDHRGVGNEQFF
TRBD1	TRBV6-5	.	14	TRBJ2-7	TGTGCCAGCAGTTACTCGGGGGACAGGTACGAGCAGTACTTC	CASSYSGDRYEQYF
TRBD1	TRBV14	many	19	TRBJ1-6	TGTGCCAGCAGCCAAGAAGGGACAGGGGGCGCGGTTCATAATTCACCCCTCCACTTT	CASSQEGTGGAVHNSPLHF
.	TRBV28	.	16	TRBJ2-5	TGTGCCACCTGCCTGGGGGGAGGGGGCAACCAAGAGACCCAGTACTTC	CATCLGGGGNQETQYF
.	TRBV6-2/TRBV6-3	.	16	TRBJ2-3	TGTGCCAGCAGTTTACAGCAAAACAGGTTCATTGATACGCAGTATTTT	CASSLQQNRFIDTQYF
TRBD2	TRBV7-9	many	13	TRBJ2-7	TGTGCCAGCAGAGGACTAGCGGATTACGAGCAGTACTTC	CASRGLADYEQYF
.	TRBV10-1	.	14	TRBJ2-7	TGCGCCAGCAGTGAGTCGACCGGGTCCTACGAGCAGTACTTC	CASSESTGSYEQYF
TRBD1	TRBV9	few	17	TRBJ2-2	TGTGCCAGCAGCGTAGGTTCAGGGGGCGAATACACCGGGGAGCTGTTTTTT	CASSVGSGGEYTGELFF
.	TRBV4-1	.	15	TRBJ1-2	TGCGCCAGCAGCCAAGTGTCGGGAACAAGGTCAGGCTACACCTTC	CASSQVSGTRSGYTF